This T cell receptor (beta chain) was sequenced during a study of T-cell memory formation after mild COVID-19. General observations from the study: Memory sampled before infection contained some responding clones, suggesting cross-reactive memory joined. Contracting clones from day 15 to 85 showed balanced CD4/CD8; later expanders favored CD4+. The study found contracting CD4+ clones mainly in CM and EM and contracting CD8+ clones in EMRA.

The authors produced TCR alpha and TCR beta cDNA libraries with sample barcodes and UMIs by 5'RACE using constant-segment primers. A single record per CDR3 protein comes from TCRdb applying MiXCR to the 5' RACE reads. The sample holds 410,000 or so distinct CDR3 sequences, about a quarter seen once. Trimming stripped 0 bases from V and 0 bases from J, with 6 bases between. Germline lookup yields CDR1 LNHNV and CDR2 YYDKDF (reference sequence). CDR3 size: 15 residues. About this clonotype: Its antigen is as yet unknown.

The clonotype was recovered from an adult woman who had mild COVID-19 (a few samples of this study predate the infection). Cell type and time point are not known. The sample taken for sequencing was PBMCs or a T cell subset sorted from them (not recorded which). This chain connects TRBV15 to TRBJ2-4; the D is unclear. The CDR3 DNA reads TGTGCCACCAGCAGAGATCGCGGAGCCAAAAACATTCAGTACTTC. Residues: CATSRDRGAKNIQYF.